These T cell receptor beta chains were read from a single sample in a study of blood T cell repertoires in COVID-19. Profiled with immunoSEQ multiplex PCR; TCRdb holds only in-frame clones, not every one. The sample yields about 130,000 clones, around 82% seen once. The sequenced sample consisted of peripheral blood. All receptors come from a man aged 30 to 45 with COVID-19, enrolled during active disease. CDR3s include the opening cysteine and the closing phenylalanine or tryptophan. A D gene is named only where the DNA matches it firmly. Clone size, where shown, is once, few, many, or a class for clones that have expanded.

TRBJ2-1	TRBD2	TRBV27	NA	CASSWARGGLEQFF	TGTGCCAGCAGTTGGGCGCGGGGGGGCCTTGAGCAGTTCTTC
TRBJ2-1	NA	TRBV7-2	once	CASSLALLYNEQFF	TGTGCCAGCAGCTTAGCACTTCTTTACAATGAGCAGTTCTTC
TRBJ2-3	TRBD1	TRBV5-1	NA	CASSSLQGRGTDTQYF	TGCGCCAGCAGCTCCTTACAGGGGAGAGGCACAGATACGCAGTATTTT
TRBJ2-3	NA	TRBV10-3	NA	CAIGAGTSTDTQYF	TGTGCCATCGGGGCGGGGACTTCCACAGATACGCAGTATTTT
TRBJ2-7	NA	TRBV20-1	once	CSARQGYEQYF	TGCAGTGCTAGACAGGGCTACGAGCAGTACTTC
TRBJ1-5	NA	TRBV7-2	NA	CASSLEGGGNNQPQHF	TGTGCCAGCAGCTTAGAGGGGGGGGGAAACAATCAGCCCCAGCATTTT
TRBJ2-1	NA	TRBV2	NA	CASGVGLAPNEQFF	TGTGCCAGCGGGGTGGGCCTAGCGCCTAATGAGCAGTTCTTC
TRBJ1-6	NA	TRBV5-6	NA	CASSHGQHSPLHF	TGTGCCAGCAGCCACGGACAGCATTCACCCCTCCACTTT
TRBJ1-2	NA	TRBV2	few	CASTATGGYTF	TGTGCCAGCACGGCCACGGGGGGCTACACCTTC
TRBJ2-1	NA	TRBV2	NA	CASSEVAAGQFF	TGTGCCAGCAGTGAGGTCGCGGCTGGGCAGTTCTTC
TRBJ2-1	NA	TRBV11-3	NA	CASSVQRSNEQFF	TGTGCCAGCAGCGTCCAGAGGAGCAATGAGCAGTTCTTC
TRBJ2-3	NA	TRBV5-4	NA	CASSLDRWSTDTQYF	TGTGCCAGCAGCTTGGACAGGTGGAGCACAGATACGCAGTATTTT
TRBJ1-5	NA	TRBV28	NA	CAAPRCDGNQPQHF	TGTGCCGCTCCCCGGTGCGATGGCAATCAGCCCCAGCATTTT
TRBJ2-2	NA	TRBV2	NA	CASSGIQGGELFF	TGTGCCAGCTCCGGGATTCAAGGCGGGGAGCTGTTTTTT
TRBJ2-7	NA	TRBV5-4	NA	CASSLARVRQYF	TGTGCCAGCAGCTTGGCACGGGTCCGGCAGTACTTC
TRBJ2-7	TRBD1	TRBV4-2	NA	CASSQVGQGSYEQYF	TGTGCCAGCAGCCAAGTCGGACAGGGCTCCTACGAGCAGTACTTC
TRBJ1-6	NA	TRBV4-3	NA	CASSQDGGSDSPLHF	TGCGCCAGCAGCCAAGATGGGGGCTCGGATTCACCCCTCCACTTT
TRBJ1-5	NA	TRBV6-5	NA	CASSYSIGAQPQHF	TGTGCCAGCAGTTACTCGATAGGGGCTCAGCCCCAGCATTTT
TRBJ2-5	TRBD2	TRBV7-6	NA	CASSLQGWEGETQYF	TGTGCCAGCAGCTTACAGGGTTGGGAGGGAGAGACCCAGTACTTC
TRBJ1-6	TRBD1	TRBV4-1	once	CASSWTGGYSPLHF	TGCGCCAGCAGTTGGACAGGGGGGTATTCACCCCTCCACTTT
TRBJ2-7	NA	TRBV29-1	NA	CSVEGEYQMTGGEQYF	TGCAGCGTTGAAGGGGAATATCAGATGACAGGCGGGGAGCAGTACTTC
TRBJ2-1	TRBD2	TRBV3-1/TRBV3-2	once	CASSQRIAGDTYNEQFF	TGTGCCAGCAGCCAAAGGATAGCGGGGGATACCTACAATGAGCAGTTCTTC
TRBJ2-2	TRBD1	TRBV5-4	NA	CASTPGTGATTGELFF	TGTGCCAGCACCCCTGGGACAGGGGCTACCACCGGGGAGCTGTTTTTT
TRBJ2-5	TRBD2	TRBV9	NA	CASSSRGELAGTQYF	TGTGCCAGCAGCTCCCGGGGCGAATTAGCGGGGACCCAGTACTTC
TRBJ2-2	TRBD2	TRBV28	NA	CASSLDLAGAVQTGELFF	TGTGCCAGCAGTTTAGATCTAGCGGGAGCTGTTCAGACCGGGGAGCTGTTTTTT
TRBJ1-2	TRBD1	TRBV10-3	NA	CAISLRGTEDLYGYTF	TGTGCCATCAGCCTAAGGGGGACAGAGGACCTCTATGGCTACACCTTC
TRBJ1-2	NA	TRBV6-5	NA	CASSYDFQGTNYGYTF	TGTGCCAGCAGTTACGACTTCCAGGGGACCAACTATGGCTACACCTTC
TRBJ2-1	TRBD2	TRBV5-1	NA	CASSATPAGGNEQFF	TGCGCCAGCAGCGCCACCCCAGCGGGGGGCAATGAGCAGTTCTTC
TRBJ2-7	NA	TRBV7-2	NA	CASSLDVAHYEQYF	TGTGCCAGCAGCTTAGATGTAGCCCACTACGAGCAGTACTTC
TRBJ1-1	TRBD1	TRBV6-5	NA	CASSLTGDNTEAFF	TGTGCCAGCAGTCTCACAGGGGACAACACTGAAGCTTTCTTT
TRBJ1-2	NA	TRBV5-4	NA	CASSLAAEGRSGYTF	TGTGCCAGCAGCTTGGCCGCGGAGGGTAGGAGCGGCTACACCTTC
TRBJ1-2	NA	TRBV6-5	NA	CASSYSLGAYGYTF	TGTGCCAGCAGTTACTCGTTAGGGGCTTATGGCTACACCTTC
TRBJ1-2	NA	TRBV11-2	NA	CASSLSQGANYGYTF	TGTGCCAGCAGCTTATCACAGGGAGCTAACTATGGCTACACCTTC
TRBJ2-1	TRBD1	TRBV28	once	CASSWPGTDYYNEQFF	TGTGCCAGCAGTTGGCCCGGGACAGACTACTACAATGAGCAGTTCTTC
TRBJ2-7	TRBD1	TRBV23-1	NA	CASSLGRGQACYEQYF	TGCGCCAGCAGCCTGGGTAGAGGACAGGCGTGCTACGAGCAGTACTTC
TRBJ2-3	NA	TRBV6-6	NA	CASSYSRDTQYF	TGTGCCAGCAGTTACTCGCGAGATACGCAGTATTTT
TRBJ1-1	NA	TRBV19	NA	CASNKGERNTEAFF	TGTGCCAGTAATAAGGGGGAAAGGAACACTGAAGCTTTCTTT
TRBJ1-2	NA	TRBV6-4	once	CASSARPLSGGYTF	TGTGCCAGCAGTGCCCGACCGCTATCAGGAGGCTACACCTTC
TRBJ2-7	NA	TRBV4-1	NA	CASSQAGADIHEQYF	TGCGCCAGCAGCCAAGCCGGAGCCGATATCCACGAGCAGTACTTC
TRBJ2-2	TRBD2	TRBV7-2	once	CASSITSGGYTGELFF	TGTGCCAGCAGCATCACTAGCGGGGGGTACACCGGGGAGCTGTTTTTT
TRBJ2-1	TRBD2	TRBV29-1	NA	CSVEGTGGSFKSYNEQFF	TGCAGCGTTGAGGGTACAGGCGGGAGCTTCAAGTCCTACAATGAGCAGTTCTTC
TRBJ2-7	TRBD1	TRBV27	NA	CASSSPGQGTYEQYF	TGTGCCAGCAGCTCCCCGGGACAGGGTACCTACGAGCAGTACTTC
TRBJ1-5	NA	TRBV11-2	NA	CASSFGGSGQPQHF	TGTGCCAGCAGCTTCGGAGGGTCGGGTCAGCCCCAGCATTTT
TRBJ2-5	NA	TRBV7-7	NA	CASSFRAGAQETQYF	TGTGCCAGCAGCTTCAGAGCGGGCGCACAAGAGACCCAGTACTTC
TRBJ2-4	TRBD1	TRBV4-3	NA	CASSQFVGGAIQYF	TGCGCCAGCAGCCAATTTGTAGGGGGCGCGATTCAGTACTTC